This T cell receptor (beta chain) was recorded in a study of cytomegalovirus exposure and HLA in healthy donors (dated by TCRdb to 2015 to 2018). Notes on the research overall: An earlier analysis of roughly 630 of the donors reported more than 250 Gb of sequence data and 100 million to 140 million unique TCR beta sequences from 150 million to 200 million T cells. On average, 235,054 unique TCR beta nucleotide sequences were sequenced per donor among 350 to 400 genotyped donors of the cohort, with 15% to 20% of those sequences being non-productive. Using immunosequencing, the study profiled T cell repertoires from 550 to 750 subjects and related those repertoires to cytomegalovirus serostatus. Along with the roughly 670-subject first cohort, a separate validation cohort of over 90 different subjects was used. Both class I and class II loci were covered by HLA typing, at four-digit resolution. A later genetic analysis took genome-wide SNP genotypes for 398 of the 666 donors and used that subset as a discovery cohort. Because of strong linkage in the cohort, a few DR-DQ haplotypes were treated as single units for association and clustering. All discovery cohort repertoires had been generated using a single sequencing platform. To study patterns of TCR occurrence, a later analysis re-analyzed previously published TCR beta repertoires from several hundred donors and added high-resolution HLA genotyping. Roughly 310 gigabases of sequencing data and approximately 85 million unique TCR sequences were included in an early release covering under 650 HLA-typed donors. Rather than drawing on any new phenotypic data, the later analysis identified candidate immune exposures from TCR beta sequences and the way those sequences occurred across donors. The study aimed to test whether cataloging public T cell receptors could reveal signatures of past pathogen exposure. High-throughput TCR immunosequencing, statistical association of individual TCRs with disease status, and machine learning were combined to predict cytomegalovirus infection status. An earlier analysis of more than 450 of the donors used high-throughput TCR beta sequencing to judge whether each TCR beta V gene segment behaved as functional or pseudogenic. Donor age, sex, ethnicity and CMV serostatus were collected together with the repertoire data. Among the roughly 400 genotyped donors, around 81% belonged to the genetic ancestry cluster associated with self-reported Caucasian donors. Typing coverage differed by locus: A, B, C, DRB1 and DQB1 were typed in roughly 629-630 donors, DQA1 in about 500, DPA1 in around 610, and DPB1 in 400 to 490.

Comment on this clone: No cognate antigen has been identified for it. Base qualities are not provided; no much larger clone lies one nucleotide away.

V is cut by 5 bases and J by 2 bases, and the space between the germline ends is 13 bases. The CDR3 measures 14 amino acids from cysteine to phenylalanine. CDR3 DNA is the only sequence kept; it has 42 bases, read in frame from the first base. CDR1 LNHDA and CDR2 SQIVND are derived from the germline V gene (reference sequence). Library preparation employed the immunoSEQ multiplex PCR assay. A mixture of 60 forward primers for TCR Vbeta segments and 13 reverse primers for TCR Jbeta segments was used in the multiplex PCR. Amplification of the CDR3 region of rearranged TCR beta genes was performed with a multiplex PCR assay on genomic DNA. The amplified TCR beta libraries were sequenced on the Illumina HiSeq System as 87-base-pair reads. From the authors' description of their analysis: Across the 666 repertoires, a later analysis counted tens of millions of unique TCR beta chains, 9.5 million to 13 million of which were shared by at least two donors. Raw reads were error-corrected and collapsed into unique sequences by a nearest-neighbor algorithm in which closely related sequences were merged to remove PCR and sequencing errors. V, D and J gene segments were assigned by aligning CDR3 sequences to IMGT reference sequences. For a sequence to be retained, at least a six-nucleotide match to both a V gene segment and a J gene segment was required. Rearrangements were classified as productive when the CDR3 lacked stop codons and remained in frame with V and J, and all other rearrangements were classified as non-productive. Following IMGT convention, CDR3 was defined as the stretch from the second conserved V-encoded cysteine to the conserved J-encoded phenylalanine. In an earlier analysis of approximately 590 of the donors, sequences lacking an unambiguous match to a single V gene segment were excluded. In an earlier analysis of 450 to 700 of the donors, V segments were called functional above 56.7% productive rearrangements and were called segregating when the between-donor standard deviation exceeded 5%. A statistical classification framework was built to diagnose cytomegalovirus status from the catalog of TCR beta chain sequences. In a later analysis, V and J genes were assigned by comparing TCR nucleotide sequences against IMGT/GENE-DB human TR gene sequences. A later analysis assigned CDR3 sequences and most-parsimonious VDJ recombination scenarios with the TCRdist pipeline. In a later analysis, each TCR beta chain was defined by its CDR3 amino acid sequence together with its V-gene family, and reads lacking a unique V-gene family were excluded. A later analysis removed 592 highly shared, low-generation-probability nucleotide sequences to deal with suspected cross-contamination and a sequencing artifact. In a later analysis, a clonal expansion index for each public chain was calculated from normalized within-repertoire ranks of inferred template counts. In a later analysis, generation probabilities were computed with a VDJ recombination model fitted to out-of-frame rearrangements, and the resulting probabilities were checked against IGoR. In a later analysis, TCR-TCR, TCR-HLA and TCR-CMV co-occurrence was scored with hypergeometric tests, and a repertoire-size bias correction was applied to TCR pairs. To estimate false discovery rates, a later analysis permuted the HLA or CMV assignments 20 times. In a later analysis, co-occurring TCRs were grouped with DBSCAN, and TCRdist sequence similarity was added when clustering was performed within HLA-allele-positive subsets. Co-occurrence clustering excluded repertoires with fewer than 30,000 or more than 120,000 public chains, plus five with anomalous nucleotide sharing. As stored in TCRdb, this immuneACCESS dataset retains in-frame rearrangements with V and J assigned. A fraction of the clones does not appear; measured against another copy, unresolved V genes explain less than half of the discrepancy, and the remainder lacks a known reason. That table gives V, J and clone size, and the DNA gave D and trimming. The table for this sample lists 99,000 or so clones; around 72% of them were counted only once. Approximately 5.1% of the sample rests with the top ten.

The paper as a whole reports these results and caveats: Because counts were too low, some 16 rarely observed V segments, including chromosome 9 orphons, were excluded from the earlier analysis of roughly 580 of the donors. Several of the top co-occurrence clusters appeared to be linked to parvovirus B19, influenza, CMV and Epstein-Barr virus, according to a later analysis. Most TCR sequences were seen in very few donors, while some public TCRs were found in many individuals. Compared with the approximately 700-donor mean, donors in an Asian-associated ancestry cluster had fewer N-insertions in productive TCRs, according to a later genetic analysis. An earlier analysis of 450 to 750 of the donors showed that most TCR beta V segments appeared in productive rearrangements either about 87% or about 30% of the time, which broadly matched IMGT annotations. When HLA alleles, especially DR and DQ, strongly co-occurred, attributing TCR associations to individual alleles was difficult. Compared with equally common non-associated chains, HLA-associated TCR beta chains in a later analysis were more clonally expanded and had lower generation probabilities. It was suggested by the authors that the approach could potentially be generalized to other disease states and immunological phenotypes. Linkage disequilibrium might explain the correlated functional status among segregating V segments, but an unknown experimental factor could not be ruled out. In a later analysis, about 17,000 TCR beta sequences were associated with specific HLA alleles at a false discovery rate of 0.05. The study listed 150 to 200 TCR beta chains as associated with cytomegalovirus. In a later analysis, the rate of TCR association differed among HLA loci, with DRB1 alleles having the most associated TCRs and HLA-C alleles having the fewest. In vitro tests confirmed that three of the cytomegalovirus-associated TCR beta chains recognize cytomegalovirus antigens. Because HLA typing was unavailable for some donors at each locus, only the typed subset was used in association tests. Only TCR beta chains were sequenced in this cohort, and the absence of alpha or paired-chain data limited detectable features. According to a later analysis, most CMV-associated TCR beta chains appeared to be HLA-restricted, and the HLA associations seemed to be driven largely by CMV exposure. Roughly uniform sequencing depth across donors was assumed in presence/absence analyses, although this assumption may not hold. A later genetic analysis associated a missense DCLRE1C variant with V-gene and J-gene trimming of TCR beta chains, and an independent cohort replicated the association. Some IMGT-functional V segments, including TRBV6-2 and TRBV6-3, could not be told apart with the 87-base-pair reads, so those segments were excluded. The classifier was reported to diagnose cytomegalovirus status with high specificity and sensitivity in both the original and validation cohorts. Immune exposure information for the cohort was limited to CMV serostatus. A further reported finding was that TCR beta sequences accurately predicted the HLA-A and HLA-B alleles for most subjects in the first cohort. The sequencing pipeline was judged likely to have produced a cluster of highly shared sequence variants as a technical artifact.

The cohort consisted of 670 or so healthy bone marrow donors. All cohort members were sampled while nominally healthy, although unrecorded immune exposures were likely present. The donor tested CMV seronegative and was one of the 352 seronegative cohort members. A peripheral blood sample was provided by each donor, and peripheral blood mononuclear cells were used for TCR beta sequencing. Genomic DNA was extracted from the blood cell samples with the Qiagen DNeasy Blood Extraction Kit. The source material was PBMCs. This TCR derives from a male donor in good health and CMV-seronegative. Here the chain combines TRBV19 and TRBJ2-7; TRBD2 might be the D gene, on 6 matching bases. CDR3 region: CASSFTGLAYEQYF. The nucleotides are TGTGCCAGTAGTTTCACGGGACTCGCCTACGAGCAGTACTTC.